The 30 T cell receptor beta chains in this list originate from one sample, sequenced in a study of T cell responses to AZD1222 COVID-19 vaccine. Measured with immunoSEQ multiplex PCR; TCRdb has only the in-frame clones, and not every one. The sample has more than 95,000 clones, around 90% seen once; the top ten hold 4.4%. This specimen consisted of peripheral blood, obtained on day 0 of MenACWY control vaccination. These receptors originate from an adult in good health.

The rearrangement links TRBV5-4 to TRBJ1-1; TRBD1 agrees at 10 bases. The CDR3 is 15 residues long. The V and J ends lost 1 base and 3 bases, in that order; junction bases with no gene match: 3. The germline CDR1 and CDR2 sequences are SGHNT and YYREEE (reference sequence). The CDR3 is CASSLWGQGHTEAFF. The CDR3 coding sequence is TGTGCCAGCAGCTTGTGGGGACAGGGGCACACTGAAGCTTTCTTT.

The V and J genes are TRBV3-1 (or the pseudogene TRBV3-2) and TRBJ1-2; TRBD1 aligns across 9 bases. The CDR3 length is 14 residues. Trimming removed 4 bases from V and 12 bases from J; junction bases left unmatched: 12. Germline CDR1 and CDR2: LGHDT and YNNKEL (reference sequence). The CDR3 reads CASSLGPGQGFHTF. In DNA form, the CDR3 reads TGTGCCAGCAGCCTAGGCCCGGGACAGGGATTTCACACCTTC.

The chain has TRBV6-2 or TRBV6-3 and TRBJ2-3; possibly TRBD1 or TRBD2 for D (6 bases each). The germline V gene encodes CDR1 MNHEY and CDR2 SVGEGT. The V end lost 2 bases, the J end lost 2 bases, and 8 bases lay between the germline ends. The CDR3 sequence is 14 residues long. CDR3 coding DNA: TGTGCCAGCAGTTACAGGGGGGACACAGATACGCAGTATTTT. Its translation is CASSYRGDTDTQYF.

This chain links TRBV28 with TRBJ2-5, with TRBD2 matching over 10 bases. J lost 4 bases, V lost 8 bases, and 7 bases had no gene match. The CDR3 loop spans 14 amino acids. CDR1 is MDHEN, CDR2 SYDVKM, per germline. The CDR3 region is CASRRSGGRETQYF. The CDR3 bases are TGTGCCAGCCGACGTAGCGGGGGGAGAGAGACCCAGTACTTC. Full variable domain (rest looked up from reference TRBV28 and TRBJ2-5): DVKVTQSSRYLVKRTGEKVFLECVQDMDHENMFWYRQDPGLGLRLIYFSYDVKMKEKGDIPEGYSVSREKKERFSLILESASTNQTSMYLCASRRSGGRETQYFGPGTRLLVL.

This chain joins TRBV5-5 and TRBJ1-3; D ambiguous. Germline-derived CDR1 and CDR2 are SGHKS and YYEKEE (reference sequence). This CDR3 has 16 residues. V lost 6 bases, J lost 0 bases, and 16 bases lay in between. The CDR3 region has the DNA TGTGCCAGCACGGTTGGAGACACGAGCTCTGGAAACACCATATATTTT. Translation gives CASTVGDTSSGNTIYF.

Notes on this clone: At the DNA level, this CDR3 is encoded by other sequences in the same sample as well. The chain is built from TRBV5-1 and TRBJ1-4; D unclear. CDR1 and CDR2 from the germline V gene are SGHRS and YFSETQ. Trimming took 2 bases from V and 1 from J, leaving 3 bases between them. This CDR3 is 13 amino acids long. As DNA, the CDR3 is TGCGCCAGCAGCTTAGGAACTAATGAAAAACTGTTTTTT. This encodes CASSLGTNEKLFF.

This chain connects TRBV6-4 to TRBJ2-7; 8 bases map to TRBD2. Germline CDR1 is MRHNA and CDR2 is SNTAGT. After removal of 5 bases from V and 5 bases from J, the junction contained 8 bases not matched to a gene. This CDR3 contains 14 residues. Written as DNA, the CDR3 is TGTGCCAGCAGTCAGATAGCGGGATCCAACGAGCAGTACTTC. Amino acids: CASSQIAGSNEQYF.

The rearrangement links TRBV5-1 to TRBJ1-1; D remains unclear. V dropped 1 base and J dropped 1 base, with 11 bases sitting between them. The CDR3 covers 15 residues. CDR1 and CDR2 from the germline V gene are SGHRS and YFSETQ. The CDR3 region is CASSLFWAENTEAFF. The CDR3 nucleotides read TGCGCCAGCAGCTTGTTTTGGGCGGAGAACACTGAAGCTTTCTTT.

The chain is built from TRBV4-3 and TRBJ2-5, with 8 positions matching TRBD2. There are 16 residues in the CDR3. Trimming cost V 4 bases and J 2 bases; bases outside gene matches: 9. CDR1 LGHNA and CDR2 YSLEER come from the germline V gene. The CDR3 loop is CASSPIMAGGQETQYF. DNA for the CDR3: TGCGCCAGCAGCCCGATAATGGCGGGAGGTCAAGAGACCCAGTACTTC.

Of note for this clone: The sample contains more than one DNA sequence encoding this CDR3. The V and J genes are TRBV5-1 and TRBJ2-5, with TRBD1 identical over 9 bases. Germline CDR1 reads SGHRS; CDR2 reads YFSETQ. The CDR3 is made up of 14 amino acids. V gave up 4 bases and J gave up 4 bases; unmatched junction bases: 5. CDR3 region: CASSVQGAGETQYF. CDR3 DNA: TGCGCCAGCAGCGTACAGGGGGCCGGAGAGACCCAGTACTTC.

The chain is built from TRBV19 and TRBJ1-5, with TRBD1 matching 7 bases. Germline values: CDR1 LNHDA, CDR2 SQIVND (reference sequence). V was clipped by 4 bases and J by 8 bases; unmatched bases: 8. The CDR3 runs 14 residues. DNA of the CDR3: TGTGCCAGTAGTACCCGACAGGGATGGGAGCCCCAGCATTTT. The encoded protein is CASSTRQGWEPQHF.

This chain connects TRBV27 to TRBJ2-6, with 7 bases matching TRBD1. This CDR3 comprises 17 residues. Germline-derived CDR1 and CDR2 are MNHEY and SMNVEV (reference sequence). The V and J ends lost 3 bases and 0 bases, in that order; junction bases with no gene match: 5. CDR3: CASSFRQGVSGANVLTF. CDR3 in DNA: TGTGCCAGCAGTTTCAGACAGGGAGTCTCTGGGGCCAACGTCCTGACTTTC.

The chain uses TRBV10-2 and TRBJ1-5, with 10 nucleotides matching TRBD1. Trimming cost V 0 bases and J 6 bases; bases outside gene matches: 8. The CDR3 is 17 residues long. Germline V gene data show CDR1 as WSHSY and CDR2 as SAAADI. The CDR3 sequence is CASSESLDRGTIQPQHF. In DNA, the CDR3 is TGCGCCAGCAGTGAGTCCCTGGACAGGGGGACCATTCAGCCCCAGCATTTT.

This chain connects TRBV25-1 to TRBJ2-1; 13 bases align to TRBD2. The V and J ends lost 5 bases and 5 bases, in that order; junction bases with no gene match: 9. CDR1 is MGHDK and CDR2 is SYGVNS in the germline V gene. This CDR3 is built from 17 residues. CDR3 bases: TGTGCCAGCAGTTTCCTGGTCGGGACTAGCGGGGACAATGAGCAGTTCTTC. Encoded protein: CASSFLVGTSGDNEQFF.

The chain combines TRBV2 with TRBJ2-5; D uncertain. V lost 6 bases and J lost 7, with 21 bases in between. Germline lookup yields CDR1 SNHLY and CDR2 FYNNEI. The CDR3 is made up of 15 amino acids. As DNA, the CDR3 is TGTGCCAGCAGGCAGGTATTAGGCGGTTCAGGGACCCAGTACTTC. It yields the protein CASRQVLGGSGTQYF.

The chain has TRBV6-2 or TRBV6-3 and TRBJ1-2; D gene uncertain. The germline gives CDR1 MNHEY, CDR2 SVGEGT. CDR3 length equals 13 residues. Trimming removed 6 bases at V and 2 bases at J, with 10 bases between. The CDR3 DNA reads TGTGCCAGCAGCCAAAGAGGGAACTATGGCTACACCTTC. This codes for CASSQRGNYGYTF.

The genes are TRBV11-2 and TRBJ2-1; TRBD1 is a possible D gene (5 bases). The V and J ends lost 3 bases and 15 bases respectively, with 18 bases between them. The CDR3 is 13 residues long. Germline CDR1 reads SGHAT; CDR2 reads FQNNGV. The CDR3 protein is CASSFRSGIQLFF. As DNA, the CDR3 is TGTGCCAGCAGCTTTAGATCAGGGATACAGTTGTTCTTC.

The CDR3 protein is CASSSEDRGSNQPQHF. Here the CDR3 DNA reads TGTGCCAGCAGCTCTGAGGACAGGGGAAGCAATCAGCCCCAGCATTTT. The rearrangement links TRBV5-5 to TRBJ1-5; 9 nucleotides match TRBD1. The CDR3 runs 16 residues. CDR1 and CDR2 (germline): SGHKS, YYEKEE (reference sequence). The J segment lost 1 base and the V segment lost 3 bases, leaving 5 bases of the junction unmatched.

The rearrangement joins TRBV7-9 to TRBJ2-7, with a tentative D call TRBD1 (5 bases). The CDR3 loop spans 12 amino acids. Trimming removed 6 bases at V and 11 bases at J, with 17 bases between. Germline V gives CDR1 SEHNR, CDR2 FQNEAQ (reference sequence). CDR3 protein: CASRRQQDDEYF. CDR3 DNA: TGTGCCAGCAGGAGACAGCAAGACGATGAGTACTTC.

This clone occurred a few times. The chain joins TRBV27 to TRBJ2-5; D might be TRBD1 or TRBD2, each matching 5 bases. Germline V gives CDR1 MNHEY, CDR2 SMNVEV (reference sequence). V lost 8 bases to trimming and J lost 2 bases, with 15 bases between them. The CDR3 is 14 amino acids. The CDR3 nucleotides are TGTGCCAGCGGGGGTGCCGGAAATCAAGAGACCCAGTACTTC. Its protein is CASGGAGNQETQYF.

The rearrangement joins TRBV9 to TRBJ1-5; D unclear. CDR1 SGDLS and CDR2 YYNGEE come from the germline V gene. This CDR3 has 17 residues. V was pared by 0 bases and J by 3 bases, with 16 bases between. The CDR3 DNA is TGTGCCAGCAGCGTAGGGTGGGCCCCATCCACCAATCAGCCCCAGCATTTT. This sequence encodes CASSVGWAPSTNQPQHF.

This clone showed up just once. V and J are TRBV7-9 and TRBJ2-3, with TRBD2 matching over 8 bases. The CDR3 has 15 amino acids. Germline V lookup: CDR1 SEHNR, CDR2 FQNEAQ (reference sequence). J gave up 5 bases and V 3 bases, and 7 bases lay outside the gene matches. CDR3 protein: CASSFNRGGVDTQYF. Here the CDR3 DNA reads TGTGCCAGCAGCTTTAACCGGGGGGGCGTAGATACGCAGTATTTT.

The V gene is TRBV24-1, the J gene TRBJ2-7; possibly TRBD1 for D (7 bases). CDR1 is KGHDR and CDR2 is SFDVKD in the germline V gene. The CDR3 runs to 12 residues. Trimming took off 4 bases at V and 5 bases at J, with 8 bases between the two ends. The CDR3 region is CATSDRGDEQYF. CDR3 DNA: TGTGCCACCAGTGACAGGGGGGACGAGCAGTACTTC.

CDR3 sequence reads: CASSLSGGSSYNSPLHF. The DNA for the CDR3 is TGTGCCAGCAGTTTATCAGGGGGCAGCTCCTATAATTCACCCCTCCACTTT. This sequence joins TRBV27 and TRBJ1-6; 7 bases are a match to TRBD1. The V and J ends lost 0 bases and 0 bases, in that order; junction bases with no gene match: 2. Germline assignment: CDR1 MNHEY and CDR2 SMNVEV (reference sequence). This CDR3 has 17 amino acids.

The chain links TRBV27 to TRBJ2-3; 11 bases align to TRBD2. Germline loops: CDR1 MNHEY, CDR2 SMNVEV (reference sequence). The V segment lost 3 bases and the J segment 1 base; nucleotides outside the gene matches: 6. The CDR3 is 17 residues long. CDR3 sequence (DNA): TGTGCCAGCAGTTTTCGGACTAGCGGGTCAGGCACAGATACGCAGTATTTT. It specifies CASSFRTSGSGTDTQYF.

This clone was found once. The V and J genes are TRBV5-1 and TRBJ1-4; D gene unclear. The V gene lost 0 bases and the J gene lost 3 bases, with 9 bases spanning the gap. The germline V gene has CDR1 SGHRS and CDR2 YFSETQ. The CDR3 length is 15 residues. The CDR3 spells CASSLGGQSNEKLFF. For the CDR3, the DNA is TGCGCCAGCAGCTTGGGAGGCCAGTCTAATGAAAAACTGTTTTTT. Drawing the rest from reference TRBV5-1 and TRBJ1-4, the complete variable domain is KAGVTQTPRYLIKTRGQQVTLSCSPISGHRSVSWYQQTPGQGLQFLFEYFSETQRNKGNFPGRFSGRQFSNSRSEMNVSTLELGDSALYLCASSLGGQSNEKLFFGSGTQLSVL.

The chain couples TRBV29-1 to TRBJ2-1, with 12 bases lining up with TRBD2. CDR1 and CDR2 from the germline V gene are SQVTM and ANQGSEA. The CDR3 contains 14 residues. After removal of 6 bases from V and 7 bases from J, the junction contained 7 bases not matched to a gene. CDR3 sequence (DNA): TGCAGCGTGCGACTAGCGGGAGATGTAAATGAGCAGTTCTTC. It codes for CSVRLAGDVNEQFF.

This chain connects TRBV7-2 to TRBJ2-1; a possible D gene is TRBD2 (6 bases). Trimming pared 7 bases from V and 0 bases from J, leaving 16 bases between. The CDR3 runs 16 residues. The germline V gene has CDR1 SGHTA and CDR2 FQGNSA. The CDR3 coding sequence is TGTGCCAGCAAGGCTAGCGCAATGAGCTCCTACAATGAGCAGTTCTTC. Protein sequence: CASKASAMSSYNEQFF.

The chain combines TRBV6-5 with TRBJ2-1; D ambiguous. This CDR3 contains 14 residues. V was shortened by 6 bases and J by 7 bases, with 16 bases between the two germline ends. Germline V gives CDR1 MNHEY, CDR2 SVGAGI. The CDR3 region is CASSRPETRNEQFF. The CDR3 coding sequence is TGTGCCAGCAGCCGTCCCGAGACTCGGAATGAGCAGTTCTTC.

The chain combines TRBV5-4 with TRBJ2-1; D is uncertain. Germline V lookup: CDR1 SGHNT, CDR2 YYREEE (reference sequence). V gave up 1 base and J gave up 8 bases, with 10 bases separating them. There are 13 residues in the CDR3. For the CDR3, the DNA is TGTGCCAGCAGCTTGTGGCAAACGGATGAGCAGTTCTTC. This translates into CASSLWQTDEQFF. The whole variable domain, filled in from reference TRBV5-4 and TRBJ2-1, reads ETGVTQSPTHLIKTRGQQVTLRCSSQSGHNTVSWYQQALGQGPQFIFQYYREEENGRGNFPPRFSGLQFPNYSSELNVNALELDDSALYLCASSLWQTDEQFFGPGTRLTVL.